This TCR beta chain was recorded in a study of cytomegalovirus exposure and HLA in healthy donors. Across the whole study: Findings of an earlier analysis included under 140 million unique TCR beta sequences from 190 million or so T cells. Study-wide findings and caveats: The dataset shows that most TCR sequences were rare, while some public TCRs occurred in many donors.

The germline V gene encodes CDR1 SGHAT and CDR2 FQNNGV. This CDR3 has 14 amino acids. Deletions cut 5 bases from V and 3 bases from J, with 11 bases between. As for this clone: Its antigen is as yet unknown.

In the PCR, 60 Vbeta and 13 Jbeta primers were used. Libraries were prepared by immunoSEQ multiplex PCR; TCRdb keeps only in-frame clonotypes and omits some of them. The data hold 100,000 to 150,000 clones, with roughly 80% observed a single time. The source is a man aged 18-30 years in good health and CMV-seropositive. The genes are TRBV11-2 and TRBJ1-3; perhaps TRBD1 as D (6 bases). Sequenced input: PBMCs. The CDR3: CASSPQGHGNTIYF. Written as DNA, the CDR3 is TGTGCCAGCAGCCCACAGGGTCATGGAAACACCATATATTTT.